This T cell receptor beta chain was sequenced for a study of blood T cell repertoires in COVID-19. Study context: Specimens from acute and convalescent COVID-19 originated in the United States, Italy and Spain. Sources were T cells, B-cell-depleted T cells, or PBMCs; the material itself was cDNA or gDNA.

Per the original methods: Estimated nucleated cell counts came from reference gene primer amplification. Method: immunoSEQ multiplex PCR; TCRdb's copy keeps in-frame clones and lacks some. That table is the source of V, J and clone size, and D and trimming were worked out from the DNA. This table holds over 20,000 clones, approximately 83% found once. The CDR3 runs to 14 residues. V dropped 2 bases and J dropped 9 bases, with 11 bases sitting between them. Germline CDR1 SEHNR, CDR2 FQNEAQ (reference sequence). This rearrangement joins TRBV7-9 to TRBJ1-6; D gene uncertain. The material sequenced was peripheral blood. The receptor's source is a man between 70 and 80 years old with acute or convalescent COVID-19. The CDR3 coding sequence is TGTGCCAGCAGCTTACCCGAGCGATTTTCACCCCTCCACTTT. Protein sequence: CASSLPERFSPLHF.